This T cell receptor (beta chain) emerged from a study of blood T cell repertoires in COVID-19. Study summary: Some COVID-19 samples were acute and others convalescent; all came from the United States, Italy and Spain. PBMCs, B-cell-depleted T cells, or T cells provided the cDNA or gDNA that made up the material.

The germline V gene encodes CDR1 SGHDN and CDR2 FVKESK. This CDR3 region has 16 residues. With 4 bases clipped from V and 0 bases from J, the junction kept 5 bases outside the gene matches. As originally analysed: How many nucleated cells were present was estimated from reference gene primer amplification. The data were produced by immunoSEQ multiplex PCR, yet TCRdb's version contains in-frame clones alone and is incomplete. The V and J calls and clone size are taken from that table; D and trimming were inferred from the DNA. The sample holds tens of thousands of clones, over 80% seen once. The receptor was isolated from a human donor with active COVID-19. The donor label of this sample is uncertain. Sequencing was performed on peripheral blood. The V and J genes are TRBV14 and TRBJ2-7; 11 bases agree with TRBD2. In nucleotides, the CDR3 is TGTGCCAGCAGCCCCCTAGCGGGGGGCCCCTCCTACGAGCAGTACTTC. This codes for CASSPLAGGPSYEQYF.